This T cell receptor (beta chain) derives from a study of human T cells and chemical hapten exposure. In TCRdb, the RACE reads were re-called with MiXCR into one record per CDR3 protein. This table has some 300,000 distinct CDR3 sequences, 4.5% to 7% appearing once. Time point in this sample: pre-sensitization, week 0. Treatment specified: therapeutic diphenylcyclopropenone sensitization with weekly scalp DPC. The germline CDR1 and CDR2 sequences are MGHDK and SYGVNS. V was pared by 7 bases and J by 2 bases, with 13 bases between. The CDR3 is 14 residues long. Here the sequenced sample was whole blood, taken in connection with sensitization to the hapten diphenylcyclopropenone (DPC). The source of this sequence is a woman between 18 and 30 years old with alopecia areata. Some clones in this sample may be carry-over from other donors' samples. V usage is TRBV25-1 and J usage is TRBJ2-3; D might be TRBD1 or TRBD2, each matching 6 bases. The CDR3 nucleotides read TGTGCCAGCAATCCGAGGGGGGCCACAGATACGCAGTATTTT. It encodes CASNPRGATDTQYF. Drawing the rest from reference TRBV25-1 and TRBJ2-3, the complete variable domain is EADIYQTPRYLVIGTGKKITLECSQTMGHDKMYWYQQDPGMELHLIHYSYGVNSTEKGDLSSESTVSRIRTEHFPLTLESARPSHTSQYLCASNPRGATDTQYFGPGTRLTVL.